This paragraph covers one T cell receptor beta chain sequence. Its antigen is as yet unknown. TCRdb reprocessed the 5' RACE reads, keeping one entry per CDR3 protein, no DNA. Its clone listing holds around 140,000 distinct CDR3 sequences. The source of the sample is a study of T cells expressing NK-cell markers. Whole-study results and caveats: The share of CD8+ T cells held by dominant NKG2C+ clonotypes was about 1.0-7.5% in six donors.

Germline assignment: CDR1 SNHLY and CDR2 FYNNEI. This CDR3 is 16 amino acids long. The rearrangement links TRBV2 to TRBJ2-2. This clonotype was sampled from a man younger than 35 in good health. Material for sequencing was blood T cells: a sorted CD56 or NKG2C T cell subset, CD4+ or CD8+ T cells, or bulk PBMC T cells (not recorded which). CDR3 sequence: CASSEAFRINTGELFF.